Listed here are 28 T cell receptor beta chains from one sample, sequenced in a study of OX40 agonist ivuxolimab in advanced cancers. Assay: immunoSEQ multiplex PCR; the TCRdb copy retains only in-frame clones and omits some. The data contain some 28,000 clones, approximately 81% of them singletons. This specimen was CD4+ or CD8+ T cells sorted from blood, taken in a trial of the OX40 agonist ivuxolimab. The source is an adult with an advanced solid tumor such as melanoma, head and neck, liver or kidney cancer.

This rearrangement joins TRBV14 to TRBJ2-5; D gene uncertain. The V gene lost 0 bases and the J gene lost 4 bases, with 15 bases spanning the gap. This CDR3 is 16 amino acids long. Germline V CDR1 and CDR2: SGHDN, FVKESK. CDR3: CASSQDLPGLGETQYF. For the CDR3, the DNA is TGTGCCAGCAGCCAAGATTTACCGGGCCTTGGAGAGACCCAGTACTTC. Supplemented by reference TRBV14 and TRBJ2-5, the full variable domain reads EAGVTQFPSHSVIEKGQTVTLRCDPISGHDNLYWYRRVMGKEIKFLLHFVKESKQDESGMPNNRFLAERTGGTYSTLKVQPAELEDSGVYFCASSQDLPGLGETQYFGPGTRLLVL.

This chain links TRBV7-9 with TRBJ1-1, with D tentatively TRBD1 (5 bases). The CDR3 is 16 residues long. The V and J ends lost 4 bases and 2 bases respectively, with 17 bases between them. Germline V CDR1 and CDR2: SEHNR, FQNEAQ (reference sequence). Written as DNA, the CDR3 is TGTGCCAGCAGCTCCCCACGGGGCGGTATCAACACTGAAGCTTTCTTT. Its protein product is CASSSPRGGINTEAFF.

V gene TRBV18 combines with J gene TRBJ2-7; 11 bases line up with TRBD1. After removal of 1 base from V and 2 bases from J, the junction contained 4 bases not matched to a gene. Looked up from germline, CDR1 is KGHSH and CDR2 is LQKENI. The CDR3 contains 16 residues. The CDR3 reads CASSPRGQGATYEQYF. The CDR3 nucleotides are TGTGCCAGCTCACCACGAGGACAGGGGGCGACCTACGAGCAGTACTTC.

The chain is built from TRBV29-1 and TRBJ1-3; weak D call: TRBD1 (6 bases). The V end was cut by 6 bases, the J end by 0 bases, with 15 bases between. The length of the CDR3 is 15 residues. Germline V gene sequence: CDR1 SQVTM, CDR2 ANQGSEA. The CDR3 sequence: CSVLGGAFSGNTIYF. In DNA form, the CDR3 reads TGCAGCGTCCTCGGGGGGGCTTTCTCTGGAAACACCATATATTTT.

This chain uses TRBV6-5 with TRBJ1-5; possibly TRBD1 for D (5 bases). Germline lookup yields CDR1 MNHEY and CDR2 SVGAGI. The CDR3 covers 14 residues. V lost 6 bases to trimming and J lost 2 bases, with 11 bases between them. The CDR3 DNA reads as TGTGCCAGCAGGCCGACAGAGGGCAATCAGCCCCAGCATTTT. This codes for CASRPTEGNQPQHF.

This chain links TRBV5-6 with TRBJ1-1, with TRBD1 as a possible D gene (5 bases). The CDR3 extends over 14 amino acids. V lost 2 bases to trimming and J lost 4 bases, with 12 bases between them. Germline V lookup: CDR1 SGHDT, CDR2 YYEEEE. This chain's CDR3 is CASSLTGPSTEAFF. CDR3 in DNA: TGTGCCAGCAGCTTAACAGGCCCGAGCACTGAAGCTTTCTTT.

A note on this clone: The junction departs from the called germline gene at one end, perhaps through a read error. The rearrangement joins TRBV29-1 to TRBJ1-2; D gene uncertain. This CDR3 has 13 amino acids. CDR1 SQVTM and CDR2 ANQGSEA come from the germline V gene. In nucleotides, the CDR3 is TGCAGCGCTGAAGAGGGAGATTTCTATGGCTACACCTTC. Encoded protein: CSAEEGDFYGYTF.

This clone was counted between two and nine times. The chain carries TRBV2 and TRBJ1-2, with 7 bases lining up with TRBD1. Unmatched junction bases numbered 5, after V lost 5 bases and J lost 2 bases. CDR3 length equals 14 residues. Looked up from germline, CDR1 is SNHLY and CDR2 is FYNNEI. CDR3 sequence: CASSPKTGNYGYTF. CDR3 sequence (DNA): TGTGCCAGCAGTCCTAAGACAGGGAACTATGGCTACACCTTC.

This sequence joins TRBV10-2 and TRBJ1-3; 10 bases map to TRBD1. Trimming at V came to 4 bases and at J to 0 bases, leaving 3 bases not matched to a gene. Per germline, CDR1 WSHSY and CDR2 SAAADI. The CDR3 length is 16 residues. The CDR3 is CASSGQGATSGNTIYF. The DNA for the CDR3 is TGCGCCAGCAGTGGACAGGGGGCCACCTCTGGAAACACCATATATTTT.

The chain carries TRBV4-1 and TRBJ1-5; a weak D match, TRBD1 (6 bases). Per germline, CDR1 MGHRA and CDR2 YSYEKL. The CDR3 length is 15 residues. Trimming removed 0 bases at V and 7 bases at J, with 13 bases between. CDR3 amino acids: CASSQDRQVAQPQHF. The CDR3 nucleotides read TGCGCCAGCAGCCAAGATCGACAGGTGGCGCAGCCCCAGCATTTT.

This clone came up once. The V gene is TRBV7-9, the J gene TRBJ2-5, with D perhaps TRBD1 (5 bases). TRBJ2-7 matches the DNA end more closely, so the J call is doubtful. The CDR3 totals 15 residues. CDR1 is SEHNR and CDR2 is FQNEAQ in the germline V gene (reference sequence). The CDR3 is CASSSTDSNSYEQYF. The CDR3 DNA reads TGTGCCAGCAGCTCCACCGACAGTAACTCCTACGAGCAGTACTTC.

This chain links TRBV19 with TRBJ1-1; D perhaps matches TRBD1 (5 bases). The CDR3 has 11 amino acids. Germline CDR1 LNHDA, CDR2 SQIVND (reference sequence). Trimming shortened V by 10 bases and J by 8 bases, and 14 bases separated the two germline ends. The CDR3 region has the DNA TGTGCCACCGCCTCGGGGGGAGAAGCTTTCTTT. Translated: CATASGGEAFF.

This clone was seen a handful of times. The genes are TRBV2 and TRBJ2-3, with 11 bases that match TRBD2. V was clipped by 8 bases and J by 1 base; unmatched bases: 2. CDR1 and CDR2 from the germline V gene are SNHLY and FYNNEI. This CDR3 contains 14 residues. CDR3 sequence: CASGTSGGTDTQYF. The CDR3 DNA follows: TGTGCCAGCGGGACTAGCGGCGGCACAGATACGCAGTATTTT. Full variable domain (outside the CDR3, taken from reference TRBV2 and TRBJ2-3): EPEVTQTPSHQVTQMGQEVILRCVPISNHLYFYWYRQILGQKVEFLVSFYNNEISEKSEIFDDQFSVERPDGSNFTLKIRSTKLEDSAMYFCASGTSGGTDTQYFGPGTRLTVL.

The V and J genes are TRBV6-5 and TRBJ1-1; D gene unclear. Between the trimmed V and J ends, which lost 1 base and 0 bases, there was a span of 6 bases. This CDR3 spans 14 amino acids. Germline CDR1 is MNHEY and CDR2 is SVGAGI. The CDR3 here is CASSYLQMNTEAFF. Written as DNA, the CDR3 is TGTGCCAGCAGTTACTTACAGATGAACACTGAAGCTTTCTTT.

The rearrangement links TRBV27 to TRBJ1-4; D uncertain. Trimming took 5 bases from V and 0 from J, leaving 7 bases between them. Germline V CDR1 and CDR2: MNHEY, SMNVEV (reference sequence). CDR3 length: 14 residues. In DNA, the CDR3 is TGTGCCAGCAGTGGACTGGCAACTAATGAAAAACTGTTTTTT. As protein: CASSGLATNEKLFF.

The chain uses TRBV29-1 and TRBJ2-3; 8 bases agree with TRBD1. J was trimmed by 6 bases and V by 4 bases; bases with no gene match: 12. The CDR3 loop spans 15 amino acids. Germline-derived CDR1 and CDR2 are SQVTM and ANQGSEA. The CDR3 nucleotides read TGCAGCGTTGCTCCCCAGGGGGCGCCCCTGGATACGCAGTATTTT. It specifies CSVAPQGAPLDTQYF.

The rearrangement links TRBV10-2 to TRBJ2-5; no definite D call. V lost 8 bases, J lost 5 bases, and 15 bases lay in between. The CDR3 covers 13 residues. CDR1 WSHSY and CDR2 SAAADI come from the germline V gene. CDR3 nucleotides: TGCGCCAGCTCATTGCACGATACGGAGACCCAGTACTTC. Its protein is CASSLHDTETQYF.

J is TRBJ1-3 and V is TRBV2; TRBD1 might be the D (6 bases). V lost 1 base to trimming and J lost 2 bases, with 12 bases between them. Germline CDR1 and CDR2: SNHLY and FYNNEI. This CDR3 spans 16 amino acids. The CDR3, as DNA: TGTGCCAGCAGTGAAGATCAGGGGCGGACTGGAAACACCATATATTTT. It translates to CASSEDQGRTGNTIYF.

The V gene is TRBV28, the J gene TRBJ2-7; TRBD1 matches at 7 bases. The germline CDR1 and CDR2 sequences are MDHEN and SYDVKM. Unmatched junction bases numbered 5, after V lost 6 bases and J lost 0 bases. The CDR3 is made up of 14 amino acids. The CDR3 nucleotides are TGTGCCAGCAGGTCGGGGACAGACTCCTACGAGCAGTACTTC. Protein sequence: CASRSGTDSYEQYF.

This rearrangement joins TRBV9 to TRBJ2-7, with a tentative D call TRBD1 (6 bases). This CDR3 has 15 amino acids. Germline V gene sequence: CDR1 SGDLS, CDR2 YYNGEE. V was pared by 0 bases and J by 4 bases, with 14 bases between. CDR3 in DNA: TGTGCCAGCAGCGTAGGCATAGGACAGCCGTACGAGCAGTACTTC. Encoded protein: CASSVGIGQPYEQYF. Full variable domain (missing parts from reference TRBV9 and TRBJ2-7): DSGVTQTPKHLITATGQRVTLRCSPRSGDLSVYWYQQSLDQGLQFLIQYYNGEERAKGNILERFSAQQFPDLHSELNLSSLELGDSALYFCASSVGIGQPYEQYFGPGTRLTVT.

This chain joins TRBV5-4 and TRBJ2-1; perhaps TRBD2 as D (7 bases). CDR1 SGHNT and CDR2 YYREEE come from the germline V gene (reference sequence). The CDR3 sequence is 17 residues long. V was shortened by 3 bases and J by 2 bases, with 18 bases between the two germline ends. The CDR3 nucleotides are TGTGCCAGCAGCTGGGATATCGGGGGGCTTACCTACAATGAGCAGTTCTTC. It encodes CASSWDIGGLTYNEQFF. The complete variable domain, with remaining parts taken from reference TRBV5-4 and TRBJ2-1, reads ETGVTQSPTHLIKTRGQQVTLRCSSQSGHNTVSWYQQALGQGPQFIFQYYREEENGRGNFPPRFSGLQFPNYSSELNVNALELDDSALYLCASSWDIGGLTYNEQFFGPGTRLTVL.

As DNA, the CDR3 is TGCGCCAGCAGCTTGGCGGCGGGGGAGTCCTACAATGAGCAGTTCTTC. Translation gives CASSLAAGESYNEQFF. The V gene is TRBV5-1, the J gene TRBJ2-1, with 7 nucleotides matching TRBD2. The J segment lost 1 base and the V segment lost 0 bases, leaving 4 bases of the junction unmatched. The CDR3 covers 16 residues. Germline values: CDR1 SGHRS, CDR2 YFSETQ.

The chain is built from TRBV10-2 and TRBJ2-5, with D possibly TRBD1 on 6 matching bases. Looked up from germline, CDR1 is WSHSY and CDR2 is SAAADI. This CDR3 region has 16 residues. Trimming took off 3 bases at V and 4 bases at J, with 18 bases between the two ends. CDR3 loop: CASSDWAGVNGETQYF. The DNA of the CDR3 is TGCGCCAGCAGTGATTGGGCAGGGGTAAATGGAGAGACCCAGTACTTC.

The genes are TRBV28 and TRBJ1-1; no definite D call. The CDR3 contains 12 residues. Germline CDR1 and CDR2: MDHEN and SYDVKM. The germline V and J ends were trimmed by 2 bases and 2 bases, with 3 bases remaining between them. The CDR3 protein is CASSLGNTEAFF. The CDR3 coding sequence is TGTGCCAGCAGTTTAGGCAACACTGAAGCTTTCTTT. Full variable domain (outside the CDR3, taken from reference TRBV28 and TRBJ1-1): DVKVTQSSRYLVKRTGEKVFLECVQDMDHENMFWYRQDPGLGLRLIYFSYDVKMKEKGDIPEGYSVSREKKERFSLILESASTNQTSMYLCASSLGNTEAFFGQGTRLTVV.

This clone has only a few counts. J is TRBJ1-1 and V is TRBV19, with D perhaps matching TRBD1 (6 bases). This CDR3 is built from 18 residues. CDR1 and CDR2 (germline): LNHDA, SQIVND (reference sequence). The V end lost 3 bases, the J end lost 4 bases, and 24 bases lay between the germline ends. CDR3 sequence: CASSMELWRQGLRTEAFF. The CDR3 nucleotides are TGTGCCAGTAGTATGGAGTTATGGAGGCAGGGGCTTCGCACTGAAGCTTTCTTT.

The chain has TRBV6-6 and TRBJ2-3; unclear D gene. The CDR3 consists of 12 residues. The V gene's germline CDR1 is MNHNY and CDR2 SVGAGI (reference sequence). Deletions cut 8 bases from V and 6 bases from J, with 12 bases between. The CDR3 spells CASGTGRDTQYF. The CDR3 bases are TGTGCCAGCGGAACCGGGCGGGATACGCAGTATTTT.

V gene TRBV11-2 combines with J gene TRBJ2-1; D is uncertain. The CDR3 has 15 residues. Germline assignment: CDR1 SGHAT and CDR2 FQNNGV. Trimming stripped 4 bases from V and 0 bases from J, with 10 bases between. CDR3 nucleotides: TGTGCCAGCAGCTCCGAATGGAGCTCCTACAATGAGCAGTTCTTC. It translates to CASSSEWSSYNEQFF. Full variable domain (rest looked up from reference TRBV11-2 and TRBJ2-1): EAGVAQSPRYKIIEKRQSVAFWCNPISGHATLYWYQQILGQGPKLLIQFQNNGVVDDSQLPKDRFSAERLKGVDSTLKIQPAKLEDSAVYLCASSSEWSSYNEQFFGPGTRLTVL.

CDR3 region: CASTFSPRDRGINEAFF. DNA for the CDR3: TGTGCCAGTACCTTCTCTCCCAGGGACAGGGGTATTAATGAAGCTTTCTTT. This chain links TRBV19 with TRBJ1-1; 10 bases match TRBD1. Looked up from germline, CDR1 is LNHDA and CDR2 is SQIVND (reference sequence). V was pared by 7 bases and J by 7 bases, with 18 bases of the junction left unmatched. The CDR3 is 17 amino acids.